This T cell receptor (beta chain) was identified during a study of T cell responses to AZD1222 COVID-19 vaccine. Study outcomes and limitations: Increased Spike-specific TCR breadth and depth were observed after two AZD1222 doses. Of the AZD1222 recipients, only 5 to 7 were seropositive at baseline.

The data were produced by immunoSEQ multiplex PCR, yet TCRdb's version contains in-frame clones alone and is incomplete. The data hold fewer than 65,000 clones, with 70% to 85% observed a single time. Turning to this clone: Antigen specificity is unknown.

This receptor was taken from an adult in good health. This sample comprised peripheral blood, obtained on day 0 of AZD1222 vaccination.

Written as DNA, the CDR3 is TGTGCCAGCACGAACTATCAGGACACTGAAGCTTTCTTT. Its translation is CASTNYQDTEAFF. The chain is built from TRBV3-1 (or the pseudogene TRBV3-2) and TRBJ1-1; D remains ambiguous. This CDR3 region has 13 residues. Germline assignment: CDR1 LGHDT and CDR2 YNNKEL (reference sequence). V was shortened by 7 bases and J by 3 bases, with 12 bases between the two germline ends.